These 4 T cell receptor beta chains came from one sample sequenced in a study of CD8+CD57+ T cells in acquired aplastic anemia. Sequencing was done on patients that had shown CD8+CD57+ cell expansion by flow cytometry. Template material for TCR beta VDJ and CDR3 profiling consisted of genomic DNA. TCRdb itself ran the reads through MiXCR, one entry per CDR3 protein. This sample has more than 200,000 distinct CDR3 sequences, with around 49% found just once. The specimen sequenced was sorted CD4+, CD8+, or CD8+CD57+ T cells (not recorded which) from PBMCs. These receptor sequences come from a human donor with aplastic anemia.

The V gene is TRBV7-9, the J gene TRBJ2-4; 9 bases align to TRBD1. J was trimmed by 7 bases and V by 5 bases; bases with no gene match: 6. CDR1 is SEHNR and CDR2 is FQNEAQ in the germline V gene (reference sequence). This CDR3 region has 14 residues. The CDR3 spells CASSPRGQGNIQYF. The CDR3 coding sequence is TGTGCCAGCAGCCCGAGAGGACAGGGGAACATTCAGTACTTC.

A word on this clonotype: A clone one base away is much larger, so this may be a read error. The chain has TRBV2 and TRBJ1-1, with D possibly TRBD1 on 5 matching bases. Germline CDR1 and CDR2: SNHLY and FYNNEI. V was pared by 4 bases and J by 2 bases, with 11 bases between. The CDR3 runs to 14 residues. The DNA of the CDR3 is TGTGCCAGCAGTGTGGGCAGGGTAAACACTGAAGCTTTCTTT. Translating gives CASSVGRVNTEAFF.

This clonotype showed up many times. The chain recombines TRBV19 with TRBJ1-1; TRBD1 agrees at 8 bases. The CDR3 contains 15 residues. Germline V gene sequence: CDR1 LNHDA, CDR2 SQIVND (reference sequence). Trimming took 5 bases from V and 5 from J; bases not matched to a gene: 10. In DNA, the CDR3 is TGTGCCAGTAGTGTCCCACAGGGGGTACCGACTGAAGCTTTCTTT. Its translation: CASSVPQGVPTEAFF. The whole variable domain, remainder taken from reference TRBV19 and TRBJ1-1, is DGGITQSPKYLFRKEGQNVTLSCEQNLNHDAMYWYRQDPGQGLRLIYYSQIVNDFQKGDIAEGYSVSREKKESFPLTVTSAQKNPTAFYLCASSVPQGVPTEAFFGQGTRLTVV.

This clonotype was recorded at least ten times. V is TRBV5-1 and J is TRBJ1-2; 8 bases line up with TRBD1. V lost 2 bases and J lost 2; bases outside the gene matches: 2. The CDR3 is 14 amino acids. Germline V gene lookup returns CDR1 SGHRS and CDR2 YFSETQ. The CDR3 region is CASSFRTGNYGYTF. Written as DNA, the CDR3 is TGCGCCAGCAGCTTCCGGACAGGGAACTATGGCTACACCTTC. The whole variable domain, remainder taken from reference TRBV5-1 and TRBJ1-2, is KAGVTQTPRYLIKTRGQQVTLSCSPISGHRSVSWYQQTPGQGLQFLFEYFSETQRNKGNFPGRFSGRQFSNSRSEMNVSTLELGDSALYLCASSFRTGNYGYTFGSGTRLTVV.